This T cell receptor beta chain was identified in a study of vaccination effects on CD4 cells after COVID-19. Study details: Sampling occurred 16 days and one week pre-vaccination in a couple of convalescent patients.

Concerning this clone itself: Its specificity is unknown.

V lost 3 bases and J 6 bases, leaving 10 bases between the germline ends. This CDR3 has 13 amino acids. Germline V gives CDR1 LGHNA, CDR2 YNFKEQ. Viral peptide pool expansion of antigen-specific CD4+ T cells preceded sequencing in the ViraFEST assay. A 10-day culture period preceded the isolation of CD4+ T cells. PCR-confirmed SARS-CoV-2 infection occurred in the person between March and December 2020. Method: immunoSEQ multiplex PCR; TCRdb's copy keeps in-frame clones and lacks some. The table lists around 30,000 clones, 75% to 80% of them singletons. The sequencing used CD4+ T cells from PBMCs cultured with HCoV-NL63 spike peptides, collected before COVID-19 vaccination. This clonotype was obtained from a human donor who had a prior SARS-CoV-2 infection. V and J are TRBV4-2 and TRBJ2-3; D ambiguous. The CDR3 region is CASSHPLKDTQYF. In DNA form, the CDR3 reads TGTGCCAGCAGCCACCCCCTGAAGGATACGCAGTATTTT.